A single sample is the source of the 2 T cell receptor beta chains below, sequenced in a study of T cell repertoires in cytomegalovirus infection. TCRdb processed the reads anew with MiXCR; each CDR3 protein has one entry. Of hundreds of thousands of distinct CDR3 sequences detected, less than 25% appear once; the ten largest clones hold under 8.5%. The sequencing sample was made of CD8+ T cells from PBMCs. The receptors were sampled from a human donor in good health (CMV status not recorded). Some clones in this sample may be carry-over from other donors' samples.

This clonotype was recorded at least ten times. The chain employs TRBV6-5 and TRBJ2-6, with D unclear. The CDR3 extends over 16 amino acids. Germline lookup yields CDR1 MNHEY and CDR2 SVGAGI. The V end lost 6 bases, the J end lost 2 bases, and 14 bases lay between the germline ends. Here the CDR3 DNA reads TGTGCCAGCAGCTCTTCCATGTGGGCTGGGGCCAACGTCCTGACTTTC. Residues: CASSSSMWAGANVLTF.

The chain couples TRBV15 to TRBJ2-2; D might be TRBD1 (6 bases). V was clipped by 3 bases and J by 3 bases, with 20 bases between them. The CDR3 runs to 18 residues. Germline V CDR1 and CDR2: LNHNV, YYDKDF (reference sequence). The CDR3 region is CATSRSSIGGPDTGELFF. CDR3 nucleotides: TGTGCCACCAGCAGGTCGTCGATAGGGGGTCCGGACACCGGGGAGCTGTTTTTT.